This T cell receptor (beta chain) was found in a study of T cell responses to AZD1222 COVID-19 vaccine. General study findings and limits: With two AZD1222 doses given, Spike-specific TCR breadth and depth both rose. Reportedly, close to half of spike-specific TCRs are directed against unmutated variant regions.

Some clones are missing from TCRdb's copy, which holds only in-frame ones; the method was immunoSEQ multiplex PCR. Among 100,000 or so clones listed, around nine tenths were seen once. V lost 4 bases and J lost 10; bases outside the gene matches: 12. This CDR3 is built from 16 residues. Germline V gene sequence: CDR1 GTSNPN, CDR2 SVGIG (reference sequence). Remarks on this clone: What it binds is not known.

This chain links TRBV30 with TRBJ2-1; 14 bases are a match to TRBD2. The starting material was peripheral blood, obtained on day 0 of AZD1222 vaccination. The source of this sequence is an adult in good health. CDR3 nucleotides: TGTGCCTGGACCACGAAGACTAGCGGGAGGGCTCCGGAGCAGTTCTTC. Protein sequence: CAWTTKTSGRAPEQFF. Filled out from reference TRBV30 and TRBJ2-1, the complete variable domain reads SQTIHQWPATLVQPVGSPLSLECTVEGTSNPNLYWYRQAAGRGLQLLFYSVGIGQISSEVPQNLSASRPQDRQFILSSKKLLLSDSGFYLCAWTTKTSGRAPEQFFGPGTRLTVL.